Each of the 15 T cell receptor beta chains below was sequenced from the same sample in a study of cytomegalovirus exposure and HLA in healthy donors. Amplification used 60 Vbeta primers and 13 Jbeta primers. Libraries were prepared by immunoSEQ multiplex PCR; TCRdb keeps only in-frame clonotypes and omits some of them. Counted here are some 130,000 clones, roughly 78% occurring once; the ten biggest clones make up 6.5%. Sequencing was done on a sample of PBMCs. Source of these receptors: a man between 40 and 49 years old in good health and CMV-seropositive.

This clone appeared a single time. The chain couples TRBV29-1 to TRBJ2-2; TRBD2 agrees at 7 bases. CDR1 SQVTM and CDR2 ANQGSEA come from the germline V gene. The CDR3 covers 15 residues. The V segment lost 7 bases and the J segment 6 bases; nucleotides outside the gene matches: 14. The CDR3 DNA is TGCAGCGCCGTTATTAGCGGGCGGTGGGCCGGGGAGCTGTTTTTT. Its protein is CSAVISGRWAGELFF.

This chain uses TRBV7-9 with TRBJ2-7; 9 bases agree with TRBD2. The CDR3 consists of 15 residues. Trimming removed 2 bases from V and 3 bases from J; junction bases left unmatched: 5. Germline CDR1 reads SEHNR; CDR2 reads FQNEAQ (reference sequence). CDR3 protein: CASSLLAGGVYEQYF. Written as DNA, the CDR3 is TGTGCCAGCAGCTTACTGGCGGGAGGGGTCTACGAGCAGTACTTC.

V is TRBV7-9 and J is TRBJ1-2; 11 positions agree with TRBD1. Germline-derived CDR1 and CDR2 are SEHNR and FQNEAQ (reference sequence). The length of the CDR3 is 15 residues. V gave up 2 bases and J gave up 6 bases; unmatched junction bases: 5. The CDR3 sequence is CASSLSGQGANGYTF. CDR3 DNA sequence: TGTGCCAGCAGCTTAAGCGGACAGGGGGCGAATGGCTACACCTTC.

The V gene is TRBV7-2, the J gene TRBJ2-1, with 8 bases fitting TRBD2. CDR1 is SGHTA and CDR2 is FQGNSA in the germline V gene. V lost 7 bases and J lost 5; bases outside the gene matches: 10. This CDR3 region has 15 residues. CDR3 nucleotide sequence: TGTGCCAGCACCATAGGCCCGCGGGGGGACAATGAGCAGTTCTTC. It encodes CASTIGPRGDNEQFF. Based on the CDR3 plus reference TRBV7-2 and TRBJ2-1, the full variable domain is GAGVSQSPSNKVTEKGKDVELRCDPISGHTALYWYRQSLGQGLEFLIYFQGNSAPDKSGLPSDRFSAERTGGSVSTLTIQRTQQEDSAVYLCASTIGPRGDNEQFFGPGTRLTVL.

This chain's CDR3 is CASSLHSYEQYF. In DNA, the CDR3 is TGTGCCAGCAGCTTACACTCGTACGAGCAGTACTTC. V is TRBV7-9 and J is TRBJ2-5; D not resolved. The J call is in doubt because the DNA end fits TRBJ2-7 better. Looked up from germline, CDR1 is SEHNR and CDR2 is FQNEAQ (reference sequence). The CDR3 has 12 residues.

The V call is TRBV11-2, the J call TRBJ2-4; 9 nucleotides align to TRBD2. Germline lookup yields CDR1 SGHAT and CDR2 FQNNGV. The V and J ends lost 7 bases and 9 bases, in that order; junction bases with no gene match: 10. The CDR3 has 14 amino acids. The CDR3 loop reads CASTEAGGGGIQYF. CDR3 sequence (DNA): TGTGCCAGCACCGAAGCGGGAGGTGGGGGCATTCAGTACTTC.

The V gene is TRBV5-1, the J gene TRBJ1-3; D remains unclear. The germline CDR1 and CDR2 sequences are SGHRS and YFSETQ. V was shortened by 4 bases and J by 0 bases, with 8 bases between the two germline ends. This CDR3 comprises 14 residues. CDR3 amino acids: CASSLRSSGNTIYF. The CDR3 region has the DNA TGCGCCAGCAGCCTCCGGAGCTCTGGAAACACCATATATTTT.

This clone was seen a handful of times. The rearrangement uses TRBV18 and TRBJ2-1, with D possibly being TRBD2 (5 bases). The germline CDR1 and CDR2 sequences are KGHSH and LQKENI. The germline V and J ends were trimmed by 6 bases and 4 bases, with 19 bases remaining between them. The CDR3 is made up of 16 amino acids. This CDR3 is CASSPTRDPTYNEQFF. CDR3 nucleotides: TGTGCCAGCTCCCCCACCCGGGATCCGACTTACAATGAGCAGTTCTTC.

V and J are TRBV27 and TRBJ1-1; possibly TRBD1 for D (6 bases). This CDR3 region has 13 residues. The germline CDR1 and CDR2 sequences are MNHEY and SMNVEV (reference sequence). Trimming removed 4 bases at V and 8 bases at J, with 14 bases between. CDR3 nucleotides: TGTGCCAGCAGTTCTTTCGCCGGGACAGAAGCTTTCTTT. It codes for CASSSFAGTEAFF.

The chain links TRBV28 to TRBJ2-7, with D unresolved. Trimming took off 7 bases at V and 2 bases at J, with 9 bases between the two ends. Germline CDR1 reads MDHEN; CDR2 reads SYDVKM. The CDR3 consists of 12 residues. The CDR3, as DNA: TGTGCCAGCACCTCGAGTACCTACGAGCAGTACTTC. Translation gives CASTSSTYEQYF.

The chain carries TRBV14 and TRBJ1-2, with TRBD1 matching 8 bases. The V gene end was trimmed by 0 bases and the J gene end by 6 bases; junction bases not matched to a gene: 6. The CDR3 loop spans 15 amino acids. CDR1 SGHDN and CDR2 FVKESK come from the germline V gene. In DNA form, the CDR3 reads TGTGCCAGCAGCCAAGACAGGGGGCTGTTGCATGGCTACACCTTC. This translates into CASSQDRGLLHGYTF. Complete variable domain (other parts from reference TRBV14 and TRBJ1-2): EAGVTQFPSHSVIEKGQTVTLRCDPISGHDNLYWYRRVMGKEIKFLLHFVKESKQDESGMPNNRFLAERTGGTYSTLKVQPAELEDSGVYFCASSQDRGLLHGYTFGSGTRLTVV.

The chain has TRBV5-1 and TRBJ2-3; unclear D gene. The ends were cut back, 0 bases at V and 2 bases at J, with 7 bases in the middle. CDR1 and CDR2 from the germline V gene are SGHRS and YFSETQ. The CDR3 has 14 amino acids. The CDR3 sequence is CASSLGYYTDTQYF. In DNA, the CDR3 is TGCGCCAGCAGCTTGGGTTACTACACAGATACGCAGTATTTT.

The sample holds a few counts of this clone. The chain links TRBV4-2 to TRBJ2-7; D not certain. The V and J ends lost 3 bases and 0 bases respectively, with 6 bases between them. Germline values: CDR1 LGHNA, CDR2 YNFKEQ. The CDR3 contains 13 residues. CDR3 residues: CASSHQVSYEQYF. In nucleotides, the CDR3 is TGTGCCAGCAGCCATCAGGTCTCCTACGAGCAGTACTTC.

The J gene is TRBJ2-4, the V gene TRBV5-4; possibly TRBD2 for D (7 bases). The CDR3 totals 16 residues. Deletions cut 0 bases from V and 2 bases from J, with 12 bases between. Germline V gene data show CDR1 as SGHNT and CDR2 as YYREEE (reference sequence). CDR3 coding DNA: TGTGCCAGCAGCTTGGAGGGGAGGGGGACCAAAAACATTCAGTACTTC. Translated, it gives CASSLEGRGTKNIQYF.

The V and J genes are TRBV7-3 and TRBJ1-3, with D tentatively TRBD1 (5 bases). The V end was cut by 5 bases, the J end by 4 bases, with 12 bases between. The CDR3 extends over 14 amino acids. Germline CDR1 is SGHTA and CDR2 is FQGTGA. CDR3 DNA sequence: TGTGCCAGCAGCCTGACAGTAGGAGGAAACACCATATATTTT. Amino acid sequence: CASSLTVGGNTIYF.